These 26 T cell receptor beta chains were sequenced from one sample in a study of blood T cell repertoires in COVID-19. Produced via immunoSEQ multiplex PCR; TCRdb's table is partial and in-frame only. The sample consists of about 200,000 clones, around 89% of them appearing once. Sequenced: peripheral blood. Every receptor here comes from a middle-aged woman with acute or convalescent COVID-19.

The chain links TRBV19 to TRBJ2-5; no clear D gene. The V end was cut by 1 base, the J end by 4 bases, with 7 bases between. Germline-derived CDR1 and CDR2 are LNHDA and SQIVND (reference sequence). CDR3 length: 13 residues. DNA of the CDR3: TGTGCCAGTAGTATAGGAAGCGTAGAGACCCAGTACTTC. Its protein product is CASSIGSVETQYF.

The chain joins TRBV28 to TRBJ2-7; D not resolved. Germline V gene lookup returns CDR1 MDHEN and CDR2 SYDVKM. The CDR3 is made up of 13 amino acids. V lost 4 bases and J lost 3, with 10 bases in between. CDR3 residues: CASSSPNFYEQYV. The DNA of the CDR3 is TGTGCCAGCAGTTCCCCCAACTTCTACGAGCAGTACGTC.

The chain couples TRBV19 to TRBJ1-6, with D perhaps matching TRBD1 (6 bases). The V gene lost 8 bases and the J gene lost 7 bases, with 18 bases spanning the gap. CDR3 length equals 15 residues. Germline V CDR1 and CDR2: LNHDA, SQIVND (reference sequence). As DNA, the CDR3 is TGTGCCAGTTCAACCGGGACATCGGGGAATTCACCCCTCCACTTT. Translation: CASSTGTSGNSPLHF.

The DNA of the CDR3 is TGTGCCAGTAGTGAGAAAGATTTCTATCAGCCCCAGCATTTT. Translating gives CASSEKDFYQPQHF. This chain joins TRBV19 and TRBJ1-5; D not certain. Germline V CDR1 and CDR2: LNHDA, SQIVND (reference sequence). CDR3 length equals 14 residues. V was trimmed by 5 bases and J by 5 bases, leaving 13 bases between them. The complete variable domain, with remaining parts taken from reference TRBV19 and TRBJ1-5, reads DGGITQSPKYLFRKEGQNVTLSCEQNLNHDAMYWYRQDPGQGLRLIYYSQIVNDFQKGDIAEGYSVSREKKESFPLTVTSAQKNPTAFYLCASSEKDFYQPQHFGDGTRLSIL.

CDR3 sequence: CASSSWTGERNQPQHF. DNA for the CDR3: TGTGCCAGCAGCTCCTGGACAGGGGAGCGCAATCAGCCCCAGCATTTT. The rearrangement joins TRBV7-2 to TRBJ1-5, with 9 bases identical to TRBD1. The junction had 6 bases not matched to a gene; V was cut back by 4 bases and J by 2 bases. The germline CDR1 and CDR2 sequences are SGHTA and FQGNSA. The CDR3 is made up of 16 amino acids. Full variable domain (rest looked up from reference TRBV7-2 and TRBJ1-5): GAGVSQSPSNKVTEKGKDVELRCDPISGHTALYWYRQSLGQGLEFLIYFQGNSAPDKSGLPSDRFSAERTGGSVSTLTIQRTQQEDSAVYLCASSSWTGERNQPQHFGDGTRLSIL.

The chain couples TRBV5-1 to TRBJ1-2; 10 bases are shared with TRBD1. The CDR3 is 14 residues long. CDR1 is SGHRS, CDR2 YFSETQ, per germline. V lost 2 bases to trimming and J lost 7 bases; unmatched junction nucleotides: 5. The chain's CDR3 is CASSFPGQGFGYTF. The CDR3 DNA sequence: TGCGCCAGCAGCTTCCCGGGACAGGGGTTTGGCTACACCTTC.

The chain has TRBV19 and TRBJ1-6; D possibly corresponds to TRBD1 (5 bases). V shed 3 bases and J shed 0 bases, with 18 bases lying between them. Per germline, CDR1 LNHDA and CDR2 SQIVND (reference sequence). The CDR3 length is 19 residues. In DNA, the CDR3 is TGTGCCAGTAGTATCTCCGGGACTTTCTGGAGCTCCTATAATTCACCCCTCCACTTT. This gives the protein CASSISGTFWSSYNSPLHF.

The V and J genes are TRBV18 and TRBJ1-2; 7 bases align to TRBD1. V was pared by 3 bases and J by 7 bases, with 11 bases of the junction left unmatched. The CDR3 has 15 amino acids. Looked up from germline, CDR1 is KGHSH and CDR2 is LQKENI. Written as DNA, the CDR3 is TGTGCCAGCTCACCGGCTAACAGGGGTTACGCTGGCTACACCTTC. Translated, it gives CASSPANRGYAGYTF.

The chain joins TRBV6-5 to TRBJ1-6, with D perhaps matching TRBD1 (5 bases). V lost 2 bases and J lost 3, with 5 bases in between. CDR1 MNHEY and CDR2 SVGAGI come from the germline V gene. The CDR3 runs to 14 residues. CDR3 in amino acids: CASSYQGYNSPLHF. CDR3 bases: TGTGCCAGCAGTTACCAGGGCTATAATTCACCCCTCCACTTT.

The chain recombines TRBV6-2 or TRBV6-3 with TRBJ2-3; maybe TRBD1 (5 bases). Germline CDR1 MNHEY, CDR2 SVGEGT. Trimming cost V 3 bases and J 4 bases, with 11 bases left between them. The CDR3 has 14 residues. CDR3 region: CASSYGAAPDTQYF. As DNA, the CDR3 is TGTGCCAGCAGTTATGGGGCAGCCCCAGATACGCAGTATTTT.

This chain connects TRBV9 to TRBJ1-1, with TRBD1 as a possible D gene (6 bases). The CDR3 sequence is 15 residues long. Germline CDR1 SGDLS, CDR2 YYNGEE. V lost 0 bases and J 1 base, leaving 10 bases between the germline ends. The CDR3 loop is CASSVDLQGNTEAFF. The CDR3 coding sequence is TGTGCCAGCAGCGTAGATTTACAGGGGAACACTGAAGCTTTCTTT.

This chain joins TRBV6-5 and TRBJ1-1, with D possibly being TRBD1 (5 bases). The V gene lost 0 bases and the J gene lost 5 bases, with 7 bases spanning the gap. Germline-derived CDR1 and CDR2 are MNHEY and SVGAGI. CDR3 length: 13 residues. CDR3 nucleotides: TGTGCCAGCAGTTACTCGAGACAGACTGAAGCTTTCTTT. Translated: CASSYSRQTEAFF.

The chain is built from TRBV6-5 and TRBJ2-3, with 10 bases matching TRBD2. This CDR3 is built from 14 residues. Trimming at V came to 6 bases and at J to 6 bases, leaving 6 bases not matched to a gene. The germline gives CDR1 MNHEY, CDR2 SVGAGI. In DNA form, the CDR3 reads TGTGCCAGCAGGGCCGGACTAGCGGCCGATACGCAGTATTTT. Its protein product is CASRAGLAADTQYF.

This chain connects TRBV27 to TRBJ2-4, with 9 bases that match TRBD1. V lost 2 bases, J lost 9 bases, and 8 bases stayed unmatched. CDR1 MNHEY and CDR2 SMNVEV come from the germline V gene (reference sequence). CDR3 length: 15 residues. CDR3 coding DNA: TGTGCCAGCAGTTTACGTAACAGGGGGCTCTCCATTCAGTACTTC. It encodes CASSLRNRGLSIQYF.

The chain is built from TRBV11-2 and TRBJ1-2; perhaps TRBD1 as D (6 bases). CDR1 and CDR2 from the germline V gene are SGHAT and FQNNGV. The CDR3 extends over 17 amino acids. Deletions cut 4 bases from V and 3 bases from J, with 21 bases between. The CDR3 nucleotides read TGTGCCAGCAGCTCAACACACAGGGCTCCGGGTGACTATGGCTACACCTTC. It translates to CASSSTHRAPGDYGYTF.

This chain uses TRBV5-1 with TRBJ1-1; a possible D gene is TRBD1 (5 bases). The ends were cut back, 7 bases at V and 0 bases at J, with 10 bases in the middle. The CDR3 runs to 13 residues. In germline, CDR1 is SGHRS, CDR2 YFSETQ. The chain's CDR3 is CASQVQVNTEAFF. CDR3 DNA: TGCGCCAGCCAAGTACAGGTGAACACTGAAGCTTTCTTT.

V is TRBV27 and J is TRBJ1-2; possibly TRBD1 for D (6 bases). The germline V and J ends were trimmed by 3 bases and 8 bases, with 13 bases remaining between them. The CDR3 runs 13 residues. Germline V lookup: CDR1 MNHEY, CDR2 SMNVEV (reference sequence). CDR3 coding DNA: TGTGCCAGCAGTTTCCGGGACAATGGGGGCTACACCTTC. It specifies CASSFRDNGGYTF.

The V call is TRBV2, the J call TRBJ1-5; 10 bases are a match to TRBD1. V was pared by 5 bases and J by 5 bases, with 6 bases of the junction left unmatched. This CDR3 has 15 amino acids. Per germline, CDR1 SNHLY and CDR2 FYNNEI. Written as DNA, the CDR3 is TGTGCCAGCAGTCGGGACAGGGGCGGGGATCAGCCCCAGCATTTT. The encoded protein is CASSRDRGGDQPQHF.

The rearrangement links TRBV27 to TRBJ1-5; 7 bases align to TRBD1. CDR3 length: 14 residues. The germline V gene has CDR1 MNHEY and CDR2 SMNVEV (reference sequence). V was pared by 6 bases and J by 4 bases, with 6 bases of the junction left unmatched. The CDR3 bases are TGTGCCAGCAGCCCCGGGACAGAAAATCAGCCCCAGCATTTT. It encodes CASSPGTENQPQHF.

The chain is built from TRBV9 and TRBJ1-6, with TRBD1 as a possible D gene (6 bases). With 3 bases removed from V and 7 bases from J, the gap between germline ends came to 14 bases. Germline values: CDR1 SGDLS, CDR2 YYNGEE. The CDR3 runs to 15 residues. This chain's CDR3 is CASSAAGAANSPLHF. The CDR3 DNA reads TGTGCCAGCAGCGCCGCAGGGGCGGCGAATTCACCCCTCCACTTT.

This clone was counted only a few times. This chain connects TRBV5-1 to TRBJ2-3; the match to TRBD1 covers 11 bases. Per the germline V gene, CDR1 is SGHRS and CDR2 is YFSETQ. CDR3 size: 15 residues. V lost 4 bases, J lost 5 bases, and 6 bases stayed unmatched. The CDR3 DNA reads TGCGCCAGCAGCGCGGACAGGGGGCGGGGAGATACGCAGTATTTT. Translation gives CASSADRGRGDTQYF.

V gene TRBV4-1 combines with J gene TRBJ1-4; 7 bases are shared with TRBD1. V trimming: 4 bases; J trimming: 0 bases; junction bases outside the gene matches: 14. CDR3 size: 19 residues. The germline V gene encodes CDR1 MGHRA and CDR2 YSYEKL. The CDR3 DNA follows: TGCGCCAGCAGCCCTACCGGGACAGTCTTCCTTACAACTAATGAAAAACTGTTTTTT. Residues: CASSPTGTVFLTTNEKLFF.

The J gene is TRBJ1-1, the V gene TRBV4-2; D is undetermined. Trimming removed 0 bases at V and 5 bases at J, with 10 bases between. The CDR3 spans 14 residues. Germline V gene sequence: CDR1 LGHNA, CDR2 YNFKEQ. CDR3 protein: CASSQERGRTEAFF. CDR3 bases: TGTGCCAGCAGCCAAGAGAGAGGGAGAACTGAAGCTTTCTTT.

This clone appeared a single time. CDR3 bases: TGTGCCAGCAGCCTGACAGGGGGTAATGAAAAACTGTTTTTT. As protein: CASSLTGGNEKLFF. The chain is built from TRBV3-1 (or the pseudogene TRBV3-2) and TRBJ1-4, with 9 bases that match TRBD1. The germline CDR1 and CDR2 sequences are LGHDT and YNNKEL (reference sequence). This CDR3 has 14 amino acids. V trimming: 4 bases; J trimming: 4 bases; junction bases outside the gene matches: 1.

V usage is TRBV10-1 and J usage is TRBJ1-2; no clear D gene. Germline V gene sequence: CDR1 WNHNN, CDR2 SYGVQD (reference sequence). Trimming removed 2 bases at V and 3 bases at J, with 10 bases between. The CDR3 totals 14 residues. The CDR3 coding sequence is TGCGCCAGCAGTGAGGGCGGCAGCTACTATGGCTACACCTTC. Translated: CASSEGGSYYGYTF.

The J gene is TRBJ1-5, the V gene TRBV29-1; 9 bases line up with TRBD1. Looked up from germline, CDR1 is SQVTM and CDR2 is ANQGSEA. V gave up 6 bases and J gave up 2 bases; unmatched junction bases: 5. CDR3 length: 14 residues. This CDR3 is CSVRDRDGNQPQHF. In DNA, the CDR3 is TGCAGCGTGAGGGACAGGGATGGCAATCAGCCCCAGCATTTT.